This entry is about one TCR beta chain. The data were produced by immunoSEQ multiplex PCR, yet TCRdb's version contains in-frame clones alone and is incomplete. The table has 48,000 or so clones, about 84% seen once. The record originates from a study of blood T cell repertoires in COVID-19. Study context: PBMCs, B-cell-depleted T cells, or T cells provided the cDNA or gDNA that made up the material.

This CDR3 is built from 12 residues. Trimming pared 6 bases from V and 2 bases from J, leaving 7 bases between. This sequence joins TRBV12-3 or TRBV12-4 and TRBJ1-2, with D tentatively TRBD1 (5 bases). Sequencing input: peripheral blood. The TCR originated in a woman aged 55-69 years with acute or convalescent COVID-19. CDR3 nucleotide sequence: TGTGCCAGCAGCCAGGGAAACTATGGCTACACCTTC. Translated: CASSQGNYGYTF.